This TCR beta chain came from a study of CXCR3-negative and CXCR3-positive naive CD8 T cells. Findings of the study overall: CXCR3-negative naive cells had less hydrophobic TRB CDR3s than did CXCR3-positive naive cells.

This CDR3 has 13 amino acids. CDR1 and CDR2 from the germline V gene are SQVTM and ANQGSEA. The study made its TRB cDNA libraries by 5' RACE, adding UMI labels. From its re-call of the 5' RACE reads, TCRdb lists each CDR3 protein once, without DNA. The listing contains 120,000 to 150,000 distinct CDR3 sequences. Remarks on this clonotype: What it binds is unknown.

This chain joins TRBV29-1 and TRBJ1-3. The sequence was collected from a human donor in good health. Some clones in this sample may be carry-over from other donors' samples. The material sequenced was naive CXCR3+ CD8+ T cells from blood. Subset in this sample: CD45RO-CCR7+CD27+CD95- naive CD8+ T cells expressing CXCR3 (TNR3+). The CDR3 sequence is CSVEDPHSDTIYF.